Shown below are 6 T cell receptor beta chains from a single sample sequenced in a study of cytomegalovirus exposure and HLA in healthy donors. Libraries were prepared by immunoSEQ multiplex PCR; TCRdb keeps only in-frame clonotypes and omits some of them. The top ten hold about 0.63% of the sample, which has around 70,000 clones, about 95% seen once. The sequenced sample was PBMCs. The receptors stem from a woman aged 18-29 years in good health and CMV-seronegative.

The rearrangement links TRBV7-8 to TRBJ2-7; 10 nucleotides match TRBD1. The length of the CDR3 is 17 residues. V trimming: 3 bases; J trimming: 3 bases; junction bases outside the gene matches: 11. The germline V gene encodes CDR1 SGHVS and CDR2 FQNEAQ. The CDR3 region is CASSFGGRQGASYEQYF. DNA for the CDR3: TGTGCCAGCAGCTTCGGCGGGCGACAGGGGGCTAGCTACGAGCAGTACTTC.

The rearrangement uses TRBV13 and TRBJ2-1, with D possibly TRBD1 on 6 matching bases. V lost 3 bases, J lost 3 bases, and 9 bases lay in between. The CDR3 consists of 14 residues. Germline values: CDR1 PRHDT, CDR2 FYEKMQ (reference sequence). The DNA of the CDR3 is TGTGCCAGCAGCTTCGCAGGGGACTACAATGAGCAGTTCTTC. Translated, it gives CASSFAGDYNEQFF.

V and J are TRBV5-1 and TRBJ1-2; D unresolved. Germline V gene sequence: CDR1 SGHRS, CDR2 YFSETQ. With 0 bases removed from V and 3 bases from J, the gap between germline ends came to 12 bases. CDR3 size: 15 residues. The CDR3 loop is CASSLAPELYYGYTF. The DNA of the CDR3 is TGCGCCAGCAGCTTGGCCCCTGAACTATACTATGGCTACACCTTC.

The V call is TRBV18, the J call TRBJ2-7; 9 nucleotides match TRBD1. The CDR3 spans 16 residues. Germline assignment: CDR1 KGHSH and CDR2 LQKENI. The trim removed 3 bases at V and 6 bases at J, leaving 12 bases unmatched. The CDR3 DNA reads as TGTGCCAGCTCACCTAGTCCCGGGACAGGGCCTAGCGAGCAGTACTTC. It is translated as CASSPSPGTGPSEQYF.

The chain links TRBV5-1 to TRBJ2-5; D possibly corresponds to TRBD2 (5 bases). The CDR3 extends over 15 amino acids. Trimming cost V 4 bases and J 2 bases, with 15 bases left between them. CDR1 is SGHRS and CDR2 is YFSETQ in the germline V gene. The CDR3 protein is CASSLRPGEQETQYF. The DNA of the CDR3 is TGCGCCAGCAGCCTAAGACCTGGGGAGCAAGAGACCCAGTACTTC.

The V and J genes are TRBV25-1 and TRBJ2-7, with TRBD2 matching over 7 bases. The CDR3 totals 17 residues. Trimming removed 5 bases from V and 1 base from J; junction bases left unmatched: 14. Germline values: CDR1 MGHDK, CDR2 SYGVNS. In DNA form, the CDR3 reads TGTGCCAGCAGTCGGGGATACGGGGGGACCCCTTCCTACGAGCAGTACTTC. Translated: CASSRGYGGTPSYEQYF.